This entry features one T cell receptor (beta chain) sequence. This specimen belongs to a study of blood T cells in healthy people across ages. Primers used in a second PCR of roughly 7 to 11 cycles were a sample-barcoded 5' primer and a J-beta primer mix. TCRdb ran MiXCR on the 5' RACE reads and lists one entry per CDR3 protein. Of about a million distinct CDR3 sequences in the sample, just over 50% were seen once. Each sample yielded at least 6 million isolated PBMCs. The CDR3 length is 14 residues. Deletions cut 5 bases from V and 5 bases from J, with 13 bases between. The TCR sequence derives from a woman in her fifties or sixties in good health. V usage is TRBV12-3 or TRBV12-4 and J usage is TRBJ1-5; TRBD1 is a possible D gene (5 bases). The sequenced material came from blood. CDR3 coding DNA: TGTGCCAGCAGTGTGGGGGGGGATCATCAGCCCCAGCATTTT. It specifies CASSVGGDHQPQHF.